This T cell receptor (beta chain) was captured in a study of cytomegalovirus exposure and HLA in healthy donors. For the study at large: In an early release, HLA-typed donors contributed approximately 82 million unique TCR sequences.

Study results and caveats: Researchers reported in a later analysis that a missense DCLRE1C variant was tied to TCR beta V- and J-gene trimming. Testing in vitro showed a few CMV-associated chains specific for CMV antigens. Cytomegalovirus association was listed for 170 or so TCR beta chains.

A few counts support this clone. Its antigen remains unidentified. CDR1 and CDR2 (germline): MGHRA, YSYEKL. The CDR3 spans 17 residues. V was cut by 4 bases and J by 7 bases, with 22 bases left in between. Amplification used 60 Vbeta primers and 13 Jbeta primers. Assay used: immunoSEQ multiplex PCR; TCRdb lists only in-frame clones, some missing. The sample contains 60,000 to 70,000 clones, around 74% of which appear only once. The clonotype originates from a male donor in good health and CMV-seropositive. The material sequenced was PBMCs. The V and J genes are TRBV4-1 and TRBJ1-4; tentative D call: TRBD1 (5 bases). CDR3 sequence reads: CASSRPPVRGKPEKLFF. Here the CDR3 DNA reads TGCGCCAGCAGCCGTCCCCCCGTCCGGGGGAAACCTGAAAAACTGTTTTTT.